The next 6 T cell receptor beta chains were all read from a single sample in a study of post-analysis software for immune sequencing data. Unique molecular identifiers were present in the TCR beta cDNA libraries. TCRdb reprocessed the PCR reads with MiXCR, giving one entry per CDR3 protein. Here the sample spans about 540,000 distinct CDR3 sequences, around a third being singletons. The study, taken as a whole, reports: When patients were compared with controls, 4 or 5 TRBV segments were more frequent, TRBV5-6, TRBV5-1 and TRBV20-1 among them.

Their cognate antigens are unknown. Sequencing input: blood. Receptors were obtained from a girl aged 2 to 17 with multiple sclerosis.

In its sample, this clonotype was seen a few times. This chain connects TRBV7-9 to TRBJ1-1; D unresolved. The CDR3 totals 13 residues. Germline-derived CDR1 and CDR2 are SEHNR and FQNEAQ (reference sequence). Trimming removed 11 bases from V and 4 bases from J, with 17 bases in between. Here the CDR3 reads CAARPSLGTEAFF. The CDR3, as DNA: TGTGCCGCCCGACCGTCTCTCGGCACTGAAGCTTTCTTT.

The chain combines TRBV3-1 with TRBJ2-1, with 8 bases aligning to TRBD1. V dropped 4 bases and J dropped 7; count of bases not matched to a gene: 9. CDR1 and CDR2 (germline): LGHDT, YNNKEL (reference sequence). The length of the CDR3 is 15 residues. CDR3 nucleotide sequence: TGTGCCAGCAGCCGCCCGGGACAGGCCCCAAATGAGCAGTTCTTC. Translation: CASSRPGQAPNEQFF.

This clonotype was detected a few times. The chain combines TRBV5-1 with TRBJ2-2; D not resolved. Trimming pared 3 bases from V and 4 bases from J, leaving 10 bases between. The CDR3 spans 14 residues. CDR1 is SGHRS, CDR2 YFSETQ, per germline. CDR3 coding DNA: TGCGCCAGCAGCTGGACCACCTCCACCGGGGAGCTGTTTTTT. Amino acid sequence: CASSWTTSTGELFF.

The chain combines TRBV7-7 with TRBJ2-5; 11 bases align to TRBD2. V was clipped by 5 bases and J by 10 bases; unmatched bases: 9. Germline lookup yields CDR1 SSHAT and CDR2 FNYEAQ (reference sequence). This CDR3 has 14 amino acids. The CDR3 region is CASSASTSGGVQYF. CDR3 coding DNA: TGTGCCAGCAGCGCCAGCACTAGCGGGGGAGTCCAGTACTTC.

This clonotype was observed a few times. The chain combines TRBV5-1 with TRBJ2-5; a possible D gene is TRBD1 (5 bases). The DNA matches TRBJ2-7 better at its end, which makes the J call doubtful. The CDR3 length is 13 residues. In germline, CDR1 is SGHRS, CDR2 YFSETQ. The CDR3 nucleotides are TGCGCCAGCAGCTTGGGGGCAGGGTTCGAGCAGTACTTC. It translates to CASSLGAGFEQYF.

On this clonotype: The CDR3 does not end in the conserved phenylalanine or tryptophan, so this is likely a read error. V usage is TRBV15 and J usage is TRBJ2-3, with D uncertain. The germline V gene encodes CDR1 LNHNV and CDR2 YYDKDF (reference sequence). V shed 5 bases and J shed 0 bases, with 6 bases lying between them. The length of the CDR3 is 13 residues. CDR3 loop: CATSLGSTDTQYL. CDR3 nucleotides: TGTGCCACCAGCCTGGGTAGCACAGATACGCAGTATTTG.